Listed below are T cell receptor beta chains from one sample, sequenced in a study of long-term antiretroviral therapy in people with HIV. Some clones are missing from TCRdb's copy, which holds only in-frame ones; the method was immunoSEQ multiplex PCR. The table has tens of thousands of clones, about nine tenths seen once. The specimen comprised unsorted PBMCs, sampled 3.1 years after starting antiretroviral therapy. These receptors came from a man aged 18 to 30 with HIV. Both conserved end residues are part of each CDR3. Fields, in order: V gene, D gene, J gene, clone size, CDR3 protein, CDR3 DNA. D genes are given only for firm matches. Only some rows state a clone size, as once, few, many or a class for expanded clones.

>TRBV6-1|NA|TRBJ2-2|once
CASSEVAGAVGAGELFF
TGTGCCAGCAGTGAAGTGGCGGGGGCTGTGGGGGCCGGGGAGCTGTTTTTT
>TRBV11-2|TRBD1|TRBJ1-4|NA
CASRPGTGGTNEKLFF
TGTGCCAGCAGACCCGGGACAGGGGGAACTAATGAAAAACTGTTTTTT
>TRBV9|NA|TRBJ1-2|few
CASSVVVPAPLTF
TGTGCCAGCAGCGTAGTTGTTCCGGCGCCCCTGACCTTC
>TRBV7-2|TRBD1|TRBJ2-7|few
CASSPQGLLHYEQYF
TGTGCCAGCAGCCCACAGGGGCTTCTACACTACGAGCAGTACTTC
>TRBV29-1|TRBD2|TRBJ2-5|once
CSVEKDLTSGFQETQYF
TGCAGCGTCGAGAAGGACTTGACTAGCGGGTTCCAAGAGACCCAGTACTTC
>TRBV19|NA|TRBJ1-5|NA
CASIGMGPQHF
TGTGCCAGTATTGGGATGGGGCCCCAGCATTTT
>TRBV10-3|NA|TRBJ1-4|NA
CAISVRGGEKLFF
TGTGCCATCAGTGTACGGGGCGGCGAAAAACTGTTTTTT
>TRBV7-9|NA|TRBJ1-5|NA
CASSFDSLNQPQHF
TGTGCCAGCAGCTTCGACTCTCTCAATCAGCCCCAGCATTTT
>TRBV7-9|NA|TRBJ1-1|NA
CASSPDWSQAFF
TGTGCCAGCAGTCCAGACTGGTCCCAGGCTTTCTTT
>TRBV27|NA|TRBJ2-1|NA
CASRESYNEQFF
TGTGCCAGTAGAGAGTCCTACAATGAGCAGTTCTTC
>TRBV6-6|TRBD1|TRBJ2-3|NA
CASSLDRVDTQYF
TGTGCCAGCAGTCTGGACAGGGTAGATACGCAGTATTTT
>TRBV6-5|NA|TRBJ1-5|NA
CASSYSGPSQPQHF
TGTGCCAGCAGTTACTCGGGGCCCAGTCAGCCCCAGCATTTT
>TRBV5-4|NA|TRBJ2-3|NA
CASSLGDTQYF
TGTGCCAGCAGTCTGGGAGATACGCAGTATTTT
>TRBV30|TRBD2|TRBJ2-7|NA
CAWGSGSATYEQYF
TGTGCCTGGGGAAGCGGGAGCGCTACCTACGAGCAGTACTTC
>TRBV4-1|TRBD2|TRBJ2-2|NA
CASSQEIIAGGTTGELFF
TGCGCCAGCAGCCAAGAAATAATAGCGGGGGGAACGACCGGGGAGCTGTTTTTT
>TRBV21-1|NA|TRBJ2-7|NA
CASSGGTNGWRSYEQYF
TGTGCCAGCAGCGGGGGGACGAACGGGTGGCGCTCCTACGAGCAGTACTTC
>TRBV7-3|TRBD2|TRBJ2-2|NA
CASSPGLAGTGELFF
TGTGCCAGCAGCCCGGGACTAGCCGGGACCGGGGAGCTGTTTTTT
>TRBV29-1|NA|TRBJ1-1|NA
CSAWTEHTEAFF
TGCAGCGCCTGGACTGAACACACTGAAGCTTTCTTT
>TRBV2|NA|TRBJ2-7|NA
CASSIRQEISYEQYF
TGTGCCAGCAGTATCCGACAGGAAATATCCTACGAGCAGTACTTC
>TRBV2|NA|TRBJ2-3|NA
CANPRGDTQYF
TGTGCCAACCCGAGGGGAGATACGCAGTATTTT
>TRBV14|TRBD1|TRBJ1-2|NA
CASSQAMTGRTGGYTF
TGTGCCAGCAGCCAAGCTATGACAGGGCGGACTGGAGGCTACACCTTC
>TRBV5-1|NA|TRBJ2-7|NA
CASNLDRDYEQYF
TGCGCCAGCAACTTGGATAGGGACTACGAGCAGTACTTC
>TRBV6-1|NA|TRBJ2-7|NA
CASSEVRGRDEQYF
TGTGCCAGCAGTGAAGTCAGGGGCAGGGACGAGCAGTACTTC
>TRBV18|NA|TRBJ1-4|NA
CASSPGRSNNEKLFF
TGTGCCAGCTCACCAGGGAGGAGTAACAATGAAAAACTGTTTTTT
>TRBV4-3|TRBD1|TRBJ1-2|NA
CASSPGTAGYGYTF
TGCGCCAGCAGCCCCGGGACAGCGGGCTATGGCTACACCTTC
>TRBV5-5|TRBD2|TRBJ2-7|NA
CASSLTGTSLHEQYF
TGTGCCAGCAGCTTAACCGGGACTAGCCTCCACGAGCAGTACTTC
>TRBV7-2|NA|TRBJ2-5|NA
CASSLGGIRETQYF
TGTGCCAGCAGCTTAGGGGGGATACGGGAGACCCAGTACTTC
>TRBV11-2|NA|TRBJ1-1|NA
CASSSSMGTEAFF
TGTGCCAGCAGCTCCTCCATGGGGACTGAAGCTTTCTTT
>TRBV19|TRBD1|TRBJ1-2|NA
CASNEDRLSGGYTF
TGTGCCAGTAACGAGGACAGGCTTTCCGGTGGCTACACCTTC
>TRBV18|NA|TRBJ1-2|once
CASSQGPNYGYTF
TGTGCCAGCTCACAGGGACCCAACTATGGCTACACCTTC
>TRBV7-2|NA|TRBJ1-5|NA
CASSLEWNPEPQHF
TGTGCCAGCAGCTTAGAATGGAACCCCGAGCCCCAGCATTTT
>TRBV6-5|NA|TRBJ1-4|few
CASRRGTNEKLFF
TGTGCCAGCCGCAGGGGAACTAATGAAAAACTGTTTTTT
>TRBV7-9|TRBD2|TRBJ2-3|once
CASSRLAGGLSTDTQYF
TGTGCCAGCAGCCGACTAGCGGGGGGCCTTAGCACAGATACGCAGTATTTT
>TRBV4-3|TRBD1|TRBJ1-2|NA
CASSHLTGGGYGYTF
TGCGCCAGCAGCCACCTGACAGGGGGCGGCTATGGCTACACCTTC
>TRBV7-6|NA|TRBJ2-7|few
CASSTQGYLNYEQYF
TGTGCCAGCAGCACGCAGGGCTACCTTAACTACGAGCAGTACTTC
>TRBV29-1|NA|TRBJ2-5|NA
CSVSVVHGETQYF
TGCAGCGTATCGGTGGTTCACGGAGAGACCCAGTACTTC
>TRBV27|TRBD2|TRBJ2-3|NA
CASSHGTSGTDTQYF
TGTGCCAGCAGTCATGGGACTAGCGGCACAGATACGCAGTATTTT
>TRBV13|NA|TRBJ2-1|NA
CASSFGHNSGGPFF
TGTGCCAGCAGCTTTGGTCATAACAGCGGCGGCCCGTTCTTC
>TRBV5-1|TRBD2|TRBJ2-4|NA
CASSPRAGDIQYF
TGCGCCAGCAGCCCGCGGGCGGGGGACATTCAGTACTTC
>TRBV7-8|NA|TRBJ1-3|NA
CASSLAGRTGGNTIYF
TGTGCCAGCAGCTTAGCGGGGCGGACTGGGGGAAACACCATATATTTT
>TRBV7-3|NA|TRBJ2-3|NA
CASSQTPSPPDTQYF
TGTGCCAGCAGCCAAACTCCGAGTCCCCCCGATACGCAGTATTTT
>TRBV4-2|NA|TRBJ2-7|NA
CASSQDPVYRVYEQYF
TGTGCCAGCAGCCAAGATCCAGTCTACCGTGTATACGAGCAGTACTTC
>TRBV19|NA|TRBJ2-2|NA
CASSTRTENTGELFF
TGTGCCAGTAGTACCCGGACAGAGAACACCGGGGAGCTGTTTTTT
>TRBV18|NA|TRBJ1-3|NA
CASSPPVYSGNTIYF
TGTGCCAGCTCACCACCGGTTTACTCTGGAAACACCATATATTTT
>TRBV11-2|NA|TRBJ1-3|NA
CASSLDPGRANTIYF
TGTGCCAGCAGCTTAGATCCCGGCAGGGCAAACACCATATATTTT
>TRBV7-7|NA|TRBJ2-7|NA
CASSLLVWGEQYF
TGTGCTAGCAGCTTATTAGTGTGGGGAGAGCAGTACTTC
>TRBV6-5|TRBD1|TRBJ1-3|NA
CASRMTGTSGNTIYF
TGTGCCAGCAGGATGACAGGGACCTCTGGAAACACCATATATTTT
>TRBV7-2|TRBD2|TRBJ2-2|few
CASSSLAGGYTGELFF
TGTGCCAGCAGCTCATTAGCGGGGGGGTACACCGGGGAGCTGTTTTTT
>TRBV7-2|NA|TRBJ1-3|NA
CASSFLGSGNTIYF
TGTGCCAGCAGCTTCTTAGGCTCTGGAAACACCATATATTTT
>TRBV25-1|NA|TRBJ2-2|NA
CASRPEGGELFF
TGTGCCAGCAGACCTGAGGGCGGGGAGCTGTTTTTT
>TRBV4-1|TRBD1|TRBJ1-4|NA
CASSLVGGGLREKLFF
TGCGCCAGCAGCCTTGTAGGGGGCGGCCTAAGGGAAAAACTGTTTTTT
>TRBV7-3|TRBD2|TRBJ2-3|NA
CASSETGLAGTDTQYF
TGTGCCAGCAGCGAAACGGGACTAGCGGGCACAGATACGCAGTATTTT
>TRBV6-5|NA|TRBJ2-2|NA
CASSYSGNGELFF
TGTGCCAGCAGTTACTCCGGTAACGGGGAGCTGTTTTTT
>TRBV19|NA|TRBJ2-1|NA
CASSPQGRSRNEQFF
TGTGCCAGTAGTCCCCAAGGGAGGAGTCGGAATGAGCAGTTCTTC
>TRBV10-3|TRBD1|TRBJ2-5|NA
CAIRPGQGIGTQYF
TGTGCCATTAGGCCGGGACAGGGGATAGGGACCCAGTACTTC
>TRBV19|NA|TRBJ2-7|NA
CASGPGDHEQYF
TGTGCCAGCGGGCCAGGGGATCACGAGCAGTACTTC
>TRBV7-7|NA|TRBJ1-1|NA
CASSRGLNTEAFF
TGTGCTAGCAGCCGAGGACTGAACACTGAAGCTTTCTTT
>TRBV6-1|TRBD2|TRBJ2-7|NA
CATSGGAREEQYF
TGTGCGACTAGCGGGGGGGCCCGAGAAGAGCAGTACTTC
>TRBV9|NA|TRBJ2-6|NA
CASSVEGAGANVLTF
TGTGCCAGCAGCGTAGAGGGGGCTGGGGCCAACGTCCTGACTTTC
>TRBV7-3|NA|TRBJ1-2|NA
CASSIKTDNYGYTF
TGTGCCAGCAGCATCAAGACAGACAACTATGGCTACACCTTC